These 28 T cell receptor beta chains originate from one sample sequenced in a study of glioma-infiltrating T cells after dendritic cell vaccination. TCRdb keeps only in-frame clones here, not all; method: immunoSEQ multiplex PCR. The sample has fewer than 85,000 clones; about 87% are singletons. The sample was blood, taken before dendritic cell vaccination. The source is a human donor with glioblastoma.

The chain carries TRBV4-2 and TRBJ1-3; no firm D call. This CDR3 is built from 15 residues. V was pared by 1 base and J by 6 bases, with 13 bases between. Germline lookup yields CDR1 LGHNA and CDR2 YNFKEQ. CDR3: CASSQARAKENTIYF. The DNA of the CDR3 is TGTGCCAGCAGCCAAGCGAGGGCGAAAGAAAACACCATATATTTT.

The genes are TRBV10-3 and TRBJ1-4; D is perhaps TRBD1 (6 bases). The CDR3 totals 15 residues. Per the germline V gene, CDR1 is ENHRY and CDR2 is SYGVKD. V gave up 0 bases and J gave up 7 bases, with 12 bases separating them. The CDR3 spells CAISESMRGGEKLFF. In nucleotides, the CDR3 is TGTGCCATCAGTGAGTCGATGAGGGGGGGTGAAAAACTGTTTTTT.

The chain couples TRBV6-1 to TRBJ2-1, with D possibly being TRBD1 (6 bases). CDR1 and CDR2 (germline): MNHNS, SASEGT. This CDR3 comprises 14 residues. V was trimmed by 6 bases and J by 5 bases, leaving 14 bases between them. As DNA, the CDR3 is TGTGCCAGCAGGCACGGGACACTAGACAATGAGCAGTTCTTC. Protein product: CASRHGTLDNEQFF.

The chain couples TRBV19 to TRBJ1-2, with 7 bases fitting TRBD1. The length of the CDR3 is 15 residues. V shed 4 bases, J shed 4 bases, and the junction held 9 bases outside the gene matches. Looked up from germline, CDR1 is LNHDA and CDR2 is SQIVND (reference sequence). CDR3 in DNA: TGTGCCAGTAGTACTACCCGGGACAGCCTCTATGGCTACACCTTC. This codes for CASSTTRDSLYGYTF.

The table lists this clone with a count of one. At one of its ends the junction is not consistent with the germline gene, which may arise from a read error. This sequence joins TRBV7-7 and TRBJ2-5; 7 positions match TRBD2. Per germline, CDR1 SSHAT and CDR2 FNYEAQ (reference sequence). There are 15 residues in the CDR3. The CDR3, as DNA: TGTGCTAGCAGCTTAGGTAGCGGGCTTCAAGAGACCCAGTACTTC. Translated: CASSLGSGLQETQYF.

The V and J genes are TRBV10-1 and TRBJ2-1; D is perhaps TRBD2 (8 bases). The CDR3 is 15 residues long. Trimming took 3 bases from V and 9 from J, leaving 18 bases between them. Germline V gives CDR1 WNHNN, CDR2 SYGVQD (reference sequence). CDR3 residues: CASSDVGRAGGEQFF. The CDR3 DNA reads TGCGCCAGCAGTGATGTCGGGAGGGCAGGGGGTGAGCAGTTCTTC.

The chain combines TRBV6-5 with TRBJ1-4, with 7 bases that match TRBD1. The CDR3 consists of 15 residues. V was pared by 6 bases and J by 5 bases, with 9 bases of the junction left unmatched. CDR1 is MNHEY and CDR2 is SVGAGI in the germline V gene. The CDR3 protein is CASRPPGQQNEKLFF. The CDR3 nucleotides read TGTGCCAGCAGACCTCCGGGACAGCAAAATGAAAAACTGTTTTTT.

The V gene is TRBV15, the J gene TRBJ1-1; D perhaps matches TRBD1 (6 bases). Germline values: CDR1 LNHNV, CDR2 YYDKDF (reference sequence). This CDR3 comprises 13 residues. The V gene lost 7 bases and the J gene lost 6 bases, with 15 bases spanning the gap. The CDR3 DNA reads as TGTGCCACCACCCTGGGGGGGGGCTCTGAAGCTTTCTTT. Translation: CATTLGGGSEAFF.

This chain uses TRBV13 with TRBJ2-6; maybe TRBD1 (6 bases). The CDR3 extends over 20 amino acids. The V end lost 5 bases, the J end lost 3 bases, and 26 bases lay between the germline ends. Germline CDR1 is PRHDT and CDR2 is FYEKMQ (reference sequence). Here the CDR3 DNA reads TGTGCCAGCAGCCCTGGTTGGGGACAAAACTTAGGATTTGGGGCCAACGTCCTGACTTTC. This codes for CASSPGWGQNLGFGANVLTF.

The chain employs TRBV5-4 and TRBJ1-6; TRBD1 might be the D (5 bases). Germline CDR1 and CDR2: SGHNT and YYREEE (reference sequence). Trimming removed 0 bases at V and 8 bases at J, with 12 bases between. The CDR3 sequence is 15 residues long. This CDR3 reads CASSLGQPGDSPLHF. The CDR3, as DNA: TGTGCCAGCAGCTTGGGACAGCCAGGTGATTCACCCCTCCACTTT.

The chain carries TRBV12-5 and TRBJ2-3, with a weak D call TRBD2 (5 bases). Germline V gene lookup returns CDR1 LGHNT and CDR2 FRNRAP. The CDR3 consists of 14 residues. The germline V and J ends were trimmed by 1 base and 1 base, with 6 bases remaining between them. The CDR3 coding sequence is TGTGCTAGTGGTTTGGAGGAGGGCACAGATACGCAGTATTTT. This gives the protein CASGLEEGTDTQYF. Looking up the rest from reference TRBV12-5 and TRBJ2-3 gives the full variable domain: DARVTQTPRHKVTEMGQEVTMRCQPILGHNTVFWYRQTMMQGLELLAYFRNRAPLDDSGMPKDRFSAEMPDATLATLKIQPSEPRDSAVYFCASGLEEGTDTQYFGPGTRLTVL.

This clone was seen just once. This chain links TRBV6-1 with TRBJ1-1, with D possibly TRBD1 on 5 matching bases. The germline gives CDR1 MNHNS, CDR2 SASEGT. V lost 5 bases to trimming and J lost 0 bases, with 13 bases between them. The CDR3 extends over 15 amino acids. The CDR3 nucleotides read TGTGCCAGCAGTCCCTTCGACAGCCTGAACACTGAAGCTTTCTTT. This encodes CASSPFDSLNTEAFF.

There are a few counts of this clone. The chain is built from TRBV5-6 and TRBJ2-1, with D maybe TRBD1 (6 bases). CDR3 size: 13 residues. The V end lost 2 bases, the J end lost 5 bases, and 8 bases lay between the germline ends. CDR1 and CDR2 from the germline V gene are SGHDT and YYEEEE. The CDR3 region is CASSFGDNNEQFF. CDR3 nucleotides: TGTGCCAGCAGCTTCGGGGACAACAATGAGCAGTTCTTC.

The chain combines TRBV4-2 with TRBJ1-3; D not certain. From germline, CDR1 is LGHNA and CDR2 YNFKEQ. V was cut by 2 bases and J by 0 bases, with 14 bases left in between. The CDR3 spans 17 residues. This CDR3 reads CASSQLPRDNSGNTIYF. The CDR3 coding sequence is TGTGCCAGCAGCCAACTGCCCCGAGACAACTCTGGAAACACCATATATTTT.

This rearrangement joins TRBV20-1 to TRBJ2-3; the D is unclear. CDR3 length equals 11 residues. Trimming pared 5 bases from V and 5 bases from J, leaving 8 bases between. The germline gives CDR1 DFQATT, CDR2 SNEGSKA (reference sequence). The CDR3 DNA follows: TGCAGTGCTGCCACGGGAGATACGCAGTATTTT. Protein product: CSAATGDTQYF.

The CDR3 sequence is CASSPGGGVYEQYF. CDR3 nucleotides: TGTGCCAGTAGTCCCGGCGGGGGTGTGTACGAGCAGTACTTC. The genes are TRBV19 and TRBJ2-7, with 7 bases aligning to TRBD2. The J segment lost 4 bases and the V segment lost 5 bases, leaving 8 bases of the junction unmatched. Germline lookup yields CDR1 LNHDA and CDR2 SQIVND (reference sequence). The CDR3 length is 14 residues.

The sample holds one count of this clone. This chain uses TRBV4-2 with TRBJ2-7; 12 bases line up with TRBD2. J was trimmed by 9 bases and V by 0 bases; bases with no gene match: 9. CDR3 length equals 16 residues. Germline CDR1 LGHNA, CDR2 YNFKEQ. This CDR3 is CASSQDVTSGGFLQYF. The DNA for the CDR3 is TGTGCCAGCAGCCAAGATGTGACTAGCGGGGGTTTCCTGCAGTACTTC.

This sequence joins TRBV25-1 and TRBJ2-1; TRBD2 agrees at 8 bases. The CDR3 loop spans 16 amino acids. Germline-derived CDR1 and CDR2 are MGHDK and SYGVNS. V trimming: 2 bases; J trimming: 3 bases; junction bases outside the gene matches: 6. CDR3 amino acids: CASSELASGGYNEQFF. The CDR3, as DNA: TGTGCCAGCAGTGAACTCGCGAGCGGGGGCTACAATGAGCAGTTCTTC.

The rearrangement joins TRBV5-1 to TRBJ2-5; possibly TRBD1 for D (6 bases). Germline values: CDR1 SGHRS, CDR2 YFSETQ. The CDR3 spans 15 residues. Trimming cost V 5 bases and J 5 bases, with 19 bases left between them. CDR3 DNA sequence: TGCGCCAGCAGGAACCGGGACACACTTCGGGAGACCCAGTACTTC. Protein: CASRNRDTLRETQYF.

This clone came up a few times. Here the CDR3 DNA reads TGTGCCAGCAGCTTAGCGGACAGGCGGCAAGAGACCCAGTACTTC. Protein sequence: CASSLADRRQETQYF. This rearrangement joins TRBV5-4 to TRBJ2-5; 7 bases are shared with TRBD1. Germline V CDR1 and CDR2: SGHNT, YYREEE (reference sequence). CDR3 length equals 15 residues. V was clipped by 2 bases and J by 2 bases; unmatched bases: 6.

The rearrangement uses TRBV30 and TRBJ2-1; the D gene is possibly TRBD2 (6 bases). This CDR3 is 12 amino acids long. The germline gives CDR1 GTSNPN, CDR2 SVGIG (reference sequence). V lost 0 bases to trimming and J lost 13 bases, with 13 bases between them. The CDR3 loop is CAWSVPAGKQFF. In DNA form, the CDR3 reads TGTGCCTGGAGTGTACCTGCGGGGAAACAGTTCTTC.

V and J are TRBV5-1 and TRBJ2-3; no clear D gene. V shed 0 bases and J shed 6 bases, with 8 bases lying between them. CDR1 SGHRS and CDR2 YFSETQ come from the germline V gene. This CDR3 spans 13 amino acids. CDR3 DNA sequence: TGCGCCAGCAGCTTGGCTTGGCCCGATACGCAGTATTTT. This sequence encodes CASSLAWPDTQYF.

The sample holds a few counts of this clone. This chain connects TRBV5-1 to TRBJ2-5; 7 bases map to TRBD2. Germline assignment: CDR1 SGHRS and CDR2 YFSETQ. This CDR3 has 17 amino acids. The V and J ends lost 3 bases and 5 bases, in that order; junction bases with no gene match: 16. Here the CDR3 DNA reads TGCGCCAGCAGCTCCCCTCCTGGGAGGGCGCCAGGGGAGACCCAGTACTTC. Translated: CASSSPPGRAPGETQYF.

The chain joins TRBV19 to TRBJ2-3; D unclear. Germline V gives CDR1 LNHDA, CDR2 SQIVND (reference sequence). CDR3 size: 13 residues. V shed 5 bases and J shed 0 bases, with 6 bases lying between them. The CDR3, as DNA: TGTGCCAGTAGTTCCGTAAGCACAGATACGCAGTATTTT. This encodes CASSSVSTDTQYF.

J is TRBJ2-1 and V is TRBV5-4; a possible D gene is TRBD1 (5 bases). The germline V and J ends were trimmed by 5 bases and 13 bases, with 13 bases remaining between them. The CDR3 covers 11 residues. Germline V gene sequence: CDR1 SGHNT, CDR2 YYREEE (reference sequence). The chain's CDR3 is CASRQGEEQFF. The CDR3 bases are TGTGCCAGCAGGCAAGGGGAAGAACAGTTCTTC.

The rearrangement joins TRBV4-1 to TRBJ2-3; possible D gene TRBD1, 6 bases. Trimming left V 1 base short and J 3 bases short, with 11 bases between. CDR3 length equals 15 residues. Germline V gene lookup returns CDR1 MGHRA and CDR2 YSYEKL. In DNA, the CDR3 is TGCGCCAGCAGCCAAGTCGGACAGCCGACAGATACGCAGTATTTT. As protein: CASSQVGQPTDTQYF.

This clone was seen a single time. The V call is TRBV5-4, the J call TRBJ2-5; 11 nucleotides match TRBD1. CDR1 and CDR2 from the germline V gene are SGHNT and YYREEE (reference sequence). The CDR3 sequence is 16 residues long. J lost 2 bases, V lost 6 bases, and 9 bases had no gene match. The CDR3 sequence: CASTVGTGGKQETQYF. The DNA for the CDR3 is TGTGCCAGCACCGTAGGGACAGGGGGGAAACAAGAGACCCAGTACTTC.

This sequence joins TRBV5-4 and TRBJ1-1, with D maybe TRBD1 (6 bases). The CDR3 runs to 14 residues. The germline V gene has CDR1 SGHNT and CDR2 YYREEE (reference sequence). V lost 4 bases to trimming and J lost 1 base, with 11 bases between them. The CDR3 DNA is TGTGCCAGCAGCCCTGGACAGAGGAACACTGAAGCTTTCTTT. It yields the protein CASSPGQRNTEAFF.